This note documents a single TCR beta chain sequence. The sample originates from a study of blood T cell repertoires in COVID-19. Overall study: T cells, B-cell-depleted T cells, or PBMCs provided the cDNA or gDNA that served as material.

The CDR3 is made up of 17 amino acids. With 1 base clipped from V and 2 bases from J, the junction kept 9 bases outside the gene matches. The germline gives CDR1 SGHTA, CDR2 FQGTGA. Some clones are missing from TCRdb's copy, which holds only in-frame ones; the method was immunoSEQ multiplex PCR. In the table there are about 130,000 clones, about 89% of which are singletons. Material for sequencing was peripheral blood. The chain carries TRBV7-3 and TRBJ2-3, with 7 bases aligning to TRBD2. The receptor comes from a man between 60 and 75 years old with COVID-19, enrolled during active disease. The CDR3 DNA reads TGTGCCAGCAGCTTAATAGGGCCGACTAGCCCCACAGATACGCAGTATTTT. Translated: CASSLIGPTSPTDTQYF. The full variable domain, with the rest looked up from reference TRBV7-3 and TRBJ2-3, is GAGVSQTPSNKVTEKGKYVELRCDPISGHTALYWYRQSLGQGPEFLIYFQGTGAADDSGLPNDRFFAVRPEGSVSTLKIQRTERGDSAVYLCASSLIGPTSPTDTQYFGPGTRLTVL.